The clone carrying this T cell receptor beta chain was detected once. This record belongs to a study of T cells after yellow fever vaccination. TCRdb re-analysed the 5' RACE reads in MiXCR, keeping a single row per CDR3 protein. The data show 250,000 to 350,000 distinct CDR3 sequences, less than 9.5% seen once. The sample consisted of CD4+ T cells sorted from PBMCs, taken 5 days after the yellow fever booster vaccination. This TCR came from a young man who received the YFV17D yellow fever vaccine.

CDR3 residues: CASSFFIGPGGETQYF. The CDR3 nucleotides are TGTGCCAGCAGCTTCTTCATCGGTCCGGGAGGAGAGACCCAGTACTTC. The chain employs TRBV5-6 and TRBJ2-5, with 7 bases aligning to TRBD2. CDR1 is SGHDT and CDR2 is YYEEEE in the germline V gene. Trimming cost V 2 bases and J 4 bases; bases outside gene matches: 11. The CDR3 spans 16 residues.